This T cell receptor beta chain emerged from a study of blood T cell repertoires in COVID-19. Study details: Acute-phase and convalescent COVID-19 samples originated in the United States, Italy and Spain.

The CDR3 spans 14 residues. Trimming took 7 bases from V and 2 from J, leaving 11 bases between them. CDR1 is MDHEN and CDR2 is SYDVKM in the germline V gene. The table lists this clone with a count of one. Libraries were prepared by immunoSEQ multiplex PCR; TCRdb keeps only in-frame clonotypes and omits some of them. The sample includes some 57,000 clones, around 89% of them seen just once. The TCR was taken from a man between 60 and 70 years old with active COVID-19. Sequenced: peripheral blood. The chain joins TRBV28 to TRBJ1-4, with D hard to call. The CDR3 protein is CASKRGSTNEKLFF. The CDR3 region has the DNA TGTGCCAGCAAACGAGGAAGCACTAATGAAAAACTGTTTTTT.